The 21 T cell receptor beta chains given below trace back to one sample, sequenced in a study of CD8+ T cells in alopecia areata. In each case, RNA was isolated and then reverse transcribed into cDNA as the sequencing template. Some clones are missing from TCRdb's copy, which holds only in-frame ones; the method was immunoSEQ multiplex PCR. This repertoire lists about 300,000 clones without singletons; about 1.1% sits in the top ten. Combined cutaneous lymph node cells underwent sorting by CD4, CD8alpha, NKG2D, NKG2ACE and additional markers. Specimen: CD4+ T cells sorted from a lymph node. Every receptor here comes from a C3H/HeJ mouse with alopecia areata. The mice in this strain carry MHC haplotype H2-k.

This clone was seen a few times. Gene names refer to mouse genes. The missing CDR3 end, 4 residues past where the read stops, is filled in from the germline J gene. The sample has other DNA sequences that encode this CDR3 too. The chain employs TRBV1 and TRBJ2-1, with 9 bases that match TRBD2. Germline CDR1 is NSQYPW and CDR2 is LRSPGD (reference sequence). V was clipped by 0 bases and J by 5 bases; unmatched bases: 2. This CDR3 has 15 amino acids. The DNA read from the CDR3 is TGCACCTGCAGTGCAGATTGGGGGGGCAATGCT. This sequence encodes CTCSADWGGNA. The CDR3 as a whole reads CTCSADWGGNAEQFF.

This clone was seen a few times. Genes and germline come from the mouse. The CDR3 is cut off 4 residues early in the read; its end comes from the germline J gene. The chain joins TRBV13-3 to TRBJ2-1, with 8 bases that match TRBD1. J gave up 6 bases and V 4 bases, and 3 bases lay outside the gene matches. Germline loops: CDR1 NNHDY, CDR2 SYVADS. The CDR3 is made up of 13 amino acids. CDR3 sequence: CASSQQGVAEQFF. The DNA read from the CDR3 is TGTGCCAGCAGTCAACAGGGGGTTGCT.

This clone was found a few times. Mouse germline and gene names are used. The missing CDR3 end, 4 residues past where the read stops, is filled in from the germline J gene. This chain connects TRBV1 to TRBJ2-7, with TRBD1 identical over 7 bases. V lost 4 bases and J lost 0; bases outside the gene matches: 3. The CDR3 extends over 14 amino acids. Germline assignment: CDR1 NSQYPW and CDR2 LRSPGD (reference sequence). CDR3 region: CTCSDRDSSYEQYF. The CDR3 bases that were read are TGCACCTGCAGTGACCGGGACAGCTCCTAT. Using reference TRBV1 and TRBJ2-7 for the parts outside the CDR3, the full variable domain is VTLLEQNPRWRLVPRGQAVNLRCILKNSQYPWMSWYQQDLQKQLQWLFTLRSPGDKEVKSLPGADYLATRVTDTELRLQVANMSQGRTLYCTCSDRDSSYEQYFGPGTRLTVL.

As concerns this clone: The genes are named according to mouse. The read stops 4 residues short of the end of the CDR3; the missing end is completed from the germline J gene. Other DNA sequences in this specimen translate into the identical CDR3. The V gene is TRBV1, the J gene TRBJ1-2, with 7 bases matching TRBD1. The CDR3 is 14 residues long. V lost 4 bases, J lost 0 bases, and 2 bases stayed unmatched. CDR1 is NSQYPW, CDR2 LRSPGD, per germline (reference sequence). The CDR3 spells CTCSGTGANSDYTF. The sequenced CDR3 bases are TGCACCTGCAGTGGGACAGGAGCAAACTCC. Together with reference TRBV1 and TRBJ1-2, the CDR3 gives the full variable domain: VTLLEQNPRWRLVPRGQAVNLRCILKNSQYPWMSWYQQDLQKQLQWLFTLRSPGDKEVKSLPGADYLATRVTDTELRLQVANMSQGRTLYCTCSGTGANSDYTFGSGTRLLVI.

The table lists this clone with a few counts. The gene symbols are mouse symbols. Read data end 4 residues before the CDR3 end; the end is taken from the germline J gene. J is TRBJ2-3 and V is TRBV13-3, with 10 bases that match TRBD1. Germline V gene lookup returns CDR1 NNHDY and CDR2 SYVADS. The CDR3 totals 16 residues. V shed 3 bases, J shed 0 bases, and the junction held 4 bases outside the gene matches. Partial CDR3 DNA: TGTGCCAGCAGTGGCGACAGGGGGCGCAGTGCAGAA. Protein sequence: CASSGDRGRSAE. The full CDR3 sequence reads CASSGDRGRSAETLYF.

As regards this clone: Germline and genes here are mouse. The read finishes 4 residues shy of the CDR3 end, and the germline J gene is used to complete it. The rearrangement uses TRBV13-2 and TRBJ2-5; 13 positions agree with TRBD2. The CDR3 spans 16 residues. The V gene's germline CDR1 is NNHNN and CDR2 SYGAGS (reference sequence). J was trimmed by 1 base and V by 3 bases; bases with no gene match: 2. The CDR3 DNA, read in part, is TGTGCCAGCGGTGGCGGGACTGGGGGGGACCAAGAC. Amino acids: CASGGGTGGDQD. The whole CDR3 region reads CASGGGTGGDQDTQYF.

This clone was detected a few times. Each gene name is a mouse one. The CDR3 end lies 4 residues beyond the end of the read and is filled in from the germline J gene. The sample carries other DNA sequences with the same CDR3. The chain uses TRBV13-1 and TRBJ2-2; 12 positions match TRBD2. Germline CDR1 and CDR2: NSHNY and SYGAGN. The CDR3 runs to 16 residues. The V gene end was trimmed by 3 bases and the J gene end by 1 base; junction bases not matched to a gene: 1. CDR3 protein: CASSGTGGENTGQLYF. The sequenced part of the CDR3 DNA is TGTGCCAGCAGTGGGACTGGGGGGGAAAACACCGGG.

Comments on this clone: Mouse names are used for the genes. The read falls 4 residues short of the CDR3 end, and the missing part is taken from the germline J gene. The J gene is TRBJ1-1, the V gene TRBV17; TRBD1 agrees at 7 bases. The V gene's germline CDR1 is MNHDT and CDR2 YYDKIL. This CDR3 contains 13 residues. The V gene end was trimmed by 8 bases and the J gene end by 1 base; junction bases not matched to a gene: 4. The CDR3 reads CASARDRNTEVFF. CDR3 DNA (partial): TGTGCTAGCGCCAGGGACAGAAACACA.

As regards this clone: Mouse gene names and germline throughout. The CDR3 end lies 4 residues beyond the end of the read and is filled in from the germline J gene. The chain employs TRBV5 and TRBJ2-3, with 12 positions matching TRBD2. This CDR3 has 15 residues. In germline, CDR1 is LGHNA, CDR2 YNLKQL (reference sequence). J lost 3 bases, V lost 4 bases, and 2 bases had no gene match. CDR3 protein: CASSLDWGGAETLYF. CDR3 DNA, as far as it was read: TGTGCCAGCAGCCTCGACTGGGGGGGCGCAGAA.

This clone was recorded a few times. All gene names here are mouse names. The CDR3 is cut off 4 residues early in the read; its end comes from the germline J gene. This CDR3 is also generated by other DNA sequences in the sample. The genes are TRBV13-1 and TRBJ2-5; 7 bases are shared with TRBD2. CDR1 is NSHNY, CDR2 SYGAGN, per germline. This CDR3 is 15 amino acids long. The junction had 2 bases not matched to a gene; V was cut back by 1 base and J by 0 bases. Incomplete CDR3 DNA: TGTGCCAGCAGTGATTTGGGGGGTAACCAAGAC. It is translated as CASSDLGGNQD. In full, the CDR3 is CASSDLGGNQDTQYF.

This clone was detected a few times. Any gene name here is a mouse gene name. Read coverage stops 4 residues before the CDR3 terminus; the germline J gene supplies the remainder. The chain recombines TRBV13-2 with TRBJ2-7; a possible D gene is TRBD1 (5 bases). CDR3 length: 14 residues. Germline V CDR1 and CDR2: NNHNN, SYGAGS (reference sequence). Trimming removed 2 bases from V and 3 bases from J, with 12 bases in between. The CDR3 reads CASGEKDNFYEQYF. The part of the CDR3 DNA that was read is TGTGCCAGCGGTGAGAAGGACAATTTCTAT.

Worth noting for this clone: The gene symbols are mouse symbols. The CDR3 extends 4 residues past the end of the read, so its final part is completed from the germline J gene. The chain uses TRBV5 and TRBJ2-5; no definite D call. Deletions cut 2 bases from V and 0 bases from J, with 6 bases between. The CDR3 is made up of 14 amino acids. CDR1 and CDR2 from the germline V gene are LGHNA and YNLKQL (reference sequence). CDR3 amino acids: CASSQNNNQDTQYF. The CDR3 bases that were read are TGTGCCAGCAGCCAAAACAATAACCAAGAC.

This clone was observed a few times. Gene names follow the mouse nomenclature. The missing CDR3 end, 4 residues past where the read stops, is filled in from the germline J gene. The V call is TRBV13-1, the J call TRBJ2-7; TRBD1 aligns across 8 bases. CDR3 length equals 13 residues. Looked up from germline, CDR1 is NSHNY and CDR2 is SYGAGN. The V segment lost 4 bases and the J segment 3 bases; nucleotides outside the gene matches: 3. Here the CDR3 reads CASSLGQDYEQYF. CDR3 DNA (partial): TGTGCCAGCAGTTTGGGACAGGACTAT.

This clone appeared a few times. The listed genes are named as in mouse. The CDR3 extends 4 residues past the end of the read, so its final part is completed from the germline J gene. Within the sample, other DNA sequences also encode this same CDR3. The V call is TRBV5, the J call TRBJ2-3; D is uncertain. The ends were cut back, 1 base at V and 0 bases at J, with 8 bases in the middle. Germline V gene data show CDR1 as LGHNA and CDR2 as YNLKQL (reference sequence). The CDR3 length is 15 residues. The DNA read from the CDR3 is TGTGCCAGCAGCCAAGTTGGTTCTAGTGCAGAA. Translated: CASSQVGSSAE. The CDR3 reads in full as CASSQVGSSAETLYF.

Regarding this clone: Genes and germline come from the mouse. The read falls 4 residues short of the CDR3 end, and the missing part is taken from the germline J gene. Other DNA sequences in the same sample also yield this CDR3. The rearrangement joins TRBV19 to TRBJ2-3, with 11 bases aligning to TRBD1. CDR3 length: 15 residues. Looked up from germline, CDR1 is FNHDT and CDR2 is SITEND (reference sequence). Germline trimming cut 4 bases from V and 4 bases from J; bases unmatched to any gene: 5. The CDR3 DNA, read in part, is TGTGCCAGCAGTCCCCGGACAGGGGGCACAGAA. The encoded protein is CASSPRTGGTE. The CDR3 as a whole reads CASSPRTGGTETLYF. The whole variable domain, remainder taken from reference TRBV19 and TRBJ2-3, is GGIITQTPKFLIGQEGQKLTLKCQQNFNHDTMYWYRQDSGKGLRLIYYSITENDLQKGDLSEGYDASREKKSSFSLTVTSAQKNEMAVFLCASSPRTGGTETLYFGSGTRLTVL.

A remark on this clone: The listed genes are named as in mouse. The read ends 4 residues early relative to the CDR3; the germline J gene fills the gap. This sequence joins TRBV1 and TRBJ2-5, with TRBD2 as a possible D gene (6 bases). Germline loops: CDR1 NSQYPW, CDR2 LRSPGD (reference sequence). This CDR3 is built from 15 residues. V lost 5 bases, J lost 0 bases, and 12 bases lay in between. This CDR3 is CTCSPGTFNQDTQYF. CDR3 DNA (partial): TGCACCTGCAGTCCGGGGACTTTTAACCAAGAC.

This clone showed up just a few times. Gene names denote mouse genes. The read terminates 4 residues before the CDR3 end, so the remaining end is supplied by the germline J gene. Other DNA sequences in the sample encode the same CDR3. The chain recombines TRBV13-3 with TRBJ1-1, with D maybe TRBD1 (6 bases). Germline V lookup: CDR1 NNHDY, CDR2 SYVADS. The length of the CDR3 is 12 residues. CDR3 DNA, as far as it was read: TGTGCCAGCAGAGAACAGGGAACA. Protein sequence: CASREQGT. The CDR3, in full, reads CASREQGTEVFF.

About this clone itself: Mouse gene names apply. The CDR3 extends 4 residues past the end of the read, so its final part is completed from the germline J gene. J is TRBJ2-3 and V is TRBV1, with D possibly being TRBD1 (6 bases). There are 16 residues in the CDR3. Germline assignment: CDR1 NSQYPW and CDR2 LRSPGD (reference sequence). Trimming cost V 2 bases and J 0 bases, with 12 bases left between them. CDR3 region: CTCSARDKPSAETLYF. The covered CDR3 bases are TGCACCTGCAGTGCAAGGGACAAACCTAGTGCAGAA.

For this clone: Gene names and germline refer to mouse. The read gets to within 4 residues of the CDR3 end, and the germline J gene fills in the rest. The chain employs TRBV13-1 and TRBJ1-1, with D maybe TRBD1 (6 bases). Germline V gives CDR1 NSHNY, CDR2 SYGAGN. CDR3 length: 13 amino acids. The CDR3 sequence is CASSGTGTKEVFF. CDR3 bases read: TGTGCCAGCAGTGGGACCGGGACAAAA.

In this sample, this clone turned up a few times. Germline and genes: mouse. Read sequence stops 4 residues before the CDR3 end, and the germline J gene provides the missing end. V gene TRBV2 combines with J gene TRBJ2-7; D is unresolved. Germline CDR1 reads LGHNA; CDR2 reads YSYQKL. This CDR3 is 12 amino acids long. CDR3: CASSQDLYEQYF. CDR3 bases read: TGTGCCAGCAGCCAAGACTTATAT.

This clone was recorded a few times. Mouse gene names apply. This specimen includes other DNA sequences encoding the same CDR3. The CDR3 is CASSDAGNQDTQYF. Partial CDR3 DNA: TGTGCCAGCAGTGATGCAGGAAACCAAGAC. The rearrangement joins TRBV13-3 to TRBJ2-5; D call uncertain. Read sequence stops 4 residues before the CDR3 end, and the germline J gene provides the missing end. Trimming stripped 0 bases from V and 0 bases from J, with 5 bases between. The length of the CDR3 is 14 residues. Germline CDR1 and CDR2: NNHDY and SYVADS.